The 24 T cell receptor beta chains in this list originate from one sample, sequenced in a study of blood T cell repertoires in COVID-19. Profiling relied on immunoSEQ multiplex PCR, and the TCRdb table lists in-frame clones only, not all of them. Of more than 300,000 clones listed, 83% are singletons. Sequenced: peripheral blood. The receptors were sampled from a woman aged 45-65 years with acute or convalescent COVID-19.

The chain is built from TRBV11-2 and TRBJ1-2; D call uncertain. Trimming took off 9 bases at V and 8 bases at J, with 19 bases between the two ends. Germline V lookup: CDR1 SGHAT, CDR2 FQNNGV. The CDR3 consists of 13 residues. CDR3 nucleotides: TGTGCCAGTGCCGCTAGTCAATCGTTGGGCTACACCTTC. Encoded protein: CASAASQSLGYTF. Supplemented by reference TRBV11-2 and TRBJ1-2, the full variable domain reads EAGVAQSPRYKIIEKRQSVAFWCNPISGHATLYWYQQILGQGPKLLIQFQNNGVVDDSQLPKDRFSAERLKGVDSTLKIQPAKLEDSAVYLCASAASQSLGYTFGSGTRLTVV.

This chain connects TRBV28 to TRBJ2-7; the D is unclear. From germline, CDR1 is MDHEN and CDR2 SYDVKM. Trimming took 2 bases from V and 0 from J, leaving 8 bases between them. The CDR3 is 14 residues long. Written as DNA, the CDR3 is TGTGCCAGCAGTTTACCCGCTAACTCCTACGAGCAGTACTTC. Translating gives CASSLPANSYEQYF.

The V and J genes are TRBV6-1 and TRBJ2-3; TRBD2 matches 11 bases. V lost 5 bases to trimming and J lost 5 bases; unmatched junction nucleotides: 12. There are 17 residues in the CDR3. Germline CDR1 is MNHNS and CDR2 is SASEGT. CDR3: CASSKGYASGGLDTQYF. The CDR3 nucleotides read TGTGCCAGCAGTAAAGGCTATGCTAGCGGGGGGTTAGATACGCAGTATTTT.

The chain links TRBV12-5 to TRBJ2-2, with 8 bases fitting TRBD2. This CDR3 has 16 amino acids. V shed 5 bases, J shed 1 base, and the junction held 6 bases outside the gene matches. CDR1 LGHNT and CDR2 FRNRAP come from the germline V gene. CDR3 sequence: CASGDGLAVNTGELFF. The DNA for the CDR3 is TGTGCTAGTGGTGACGGACTAGCAGTGAACACCGGGGAGCTGTTTTTT.

The gene calls are TRBV2 and TRBJ2-5, with D hard to call. The CDR3 runs to 14 residues. Germline V gene sequence: CDR1 SNHLY, CDR2 FYNNEI. Trimming took off 4 bases at V and 4 bases at J, with 13 bases between the two ends. The CDR3: CASSAGSRLETQYF. In nucleotides, the CDR3 is TGTGCCAGCAGTGCCGGCAGCAGACTAGAGACCCAGTACTTC.

V is TRBV5-1 and J is TRBJ2-2; 12 bases are a match to TRBD2. The V segment lost 0 bases and the J segment 6 bases; nucleotides outside the gene matches: 3. Germline values: CDR1 SGHRS, CDR2 YFSETQ. CDR3 length equals 16 residues. The CDR3 DNA reads TGCGCCAGCAGCTTGGTGACTAGCGGGAGCTCCGGGGAGCTGTTTTTT. This codes for CASSLVTSGSSGELFF.

The V call is TRBV7-2, the J call TRBJ2-5; D is perhaps TRBD2 (6 bases). Trimming cost V 4 bases and J 2 bases, with 11 bases left between them. Germline values: CDR1 SGHTA, CDR2 FQGNSA. The CDR3 is 14 residues long. The CDR3 region is CASSSVAAQETQYF. CDR3 nucleotides: TGTGCCAGCAGCTCGGTAGCGGCTCAAGAGACCCAGTACTTC.

The J gene is TRBJ2-7, the V gene TRBV5-8; maybe TRBD2 (5 bases). The CDR3 has 16 amino acids. Germline V gene data show CDR1 as SGHTS and CDR2 as YDEGEE. V shed 4 bases and J shed 3 bases, with 20 bases lying between them. The CDR3 region has the DNA TGTGCCAGCAGCCAGAGTACTAGTTGGCGTATCTACGAGCAGTACTTC. Residues: CASSQSTSWRIYEQYF. Together with reference TRBV5-8 and TRBJ2-7, the CDR3 gives the full variable domain: EAGVTQSPTHLIKTRGQQATLRCSPISGHTSVYWYQQALGLGLQFLLWYDEGEERNRGNFPPRFSGRQFPNYSSELNVNALELEDSALYLCASSQSTSWRIYEQYFGPGTRLTVT.

The V and J genes are TRBV2 and TRBJ1-4; D unclear. Trimming pared 5 bases from V and 4 bases from J, leaving 11 bases between. CDR1 and CDR2 (germline): SNHLY, FYNNEI. The CDR3 is 14 amino acids. The DNA of the CDR3 is TGTGCCAGCAGTAAAATCGGGGATAATGAAAAACTGTTTTTT. This encodes CASSKIGDNEKLFF.

The rearrangement links TRBV29-1 to TRBJ1-1, with 8 nucleotides matching TRBD1. Germline loops: CDR1 SQVTM, CDR2 ANQGSEA. CDR3 size: 13 residues. Germline trimming cut 7 bases from V and 5 bases from J; bases unmatched to any gene: 9. CDR3 region: CSAQTGEGTEAFF. As DNA, the CDR3 is TGCAGCGCACAGACAGGGGAGGGAACTGAAGCTTTCTTT.

V usage is TRBV4-1 and J usage is TRBJ1-1; 8 nucleotides match TRBD1. Germline CDR1 MGHRA, CDR2 YSYEKL. CDR3 size: 16 residues. V trimming: 2 bases; J trimming: 4 bases; junction bases outside the gene matches: 9. CDR3 DNA: TGCGCCAGCAGCCAATATCAGGGGGCTGGGGGCACTGAAGCTTTCTTT. Translated: CASSQYQGAGGTEAFF.

This clone was counted a single time. The rearrangement joins TRBV27 to TRBJ1-5; D ambiguous. The CDR3 spans 16 residues. V lost 5 bases, J lost 4 bases, and 18 bases lay in between. From germline, CDR1 is MNHEY and CDR2 SMNVEV (reference sequence). The CDR3 is CASSQHPAGKNQPQHF. The CDR3 DNA follows: TGTGCCAGCAGTCAACACCCTGCCGGGAAAAATCAGCCCCAGCATTTT.

To note about this clone: Other DNA sequences in this sample translate to the same CDR3. The rearrangement links TRBV19 to TRBJ1-4; 7 positions match TRBD1. The CDR3 has 14 amino acids. Trimming took 3 bases from V and 7 from J; bases not matched to a gene: 5. The germline V gene encodes CDR1 LNHDA and CDR2 SQIVND (reference sequence). CDR3 sequence: CASSIGGGGEKLFF. CDR3 coding DNA: TGTGCCAGTAGTATTGGAGGGGGCGGTGAAAAACTGTTTTTT.

This clone was seen a few times. The chain is built from TRBV2 and TRBJ1-2; D ambiguous. The V gene's germline CDR1 is SNHLY and CDR2 FYNNEI. Trimming stripped 4 bases from V and 0 bases from J, with 3 bases between. CDR3 length: 12 residues. The CDR3 loop is CASSVANYGYTF. CDR3 nucleotides: TGTGCCAGCAGTGTCGCTAACTATGGCTACACCTTC.

The chain employs TRBV5-1 and TRBJ2-2, with TRBD1 matching over 8 bases. From germline, CDR1 is SGHRS and CDR2 YFSETQ. The CDR3 has 15 residues. With 4 bases clipped from V and 4 bases from J, the junction kept 6 bases outside the gene matches. In DNA, the CDR3 is TGCGCCAGCAGCCCGTGGACAGGGCCCACCGGGGAGCTGTTTTTT. Amino acids: CASSPWTGPTGELFF.

The V gene is TRBV20-1, the J gene TRBJ2-7, with 10 bases lining up with TRBD2. CDR1 and CDR2 from the germline V gene are DFQATT and SNEGSKA (reference sequence). After removal of 3 bases from V and 1 base from J, the junction contained 9 bases not matched to a gene. The CDR3 is 16 residues long. CDR3 DNA: TGCAGTGCTAGTCCCCCCGCTAGCGGGGGTTCCTACGAGCAGTACGTC. Protein product: CSASPPASGGSYEQYV.

V and J are TRBV7-9 and TRBJ2-3; the match to TRBD2 covers 7 bases. Losses at the gene ends were 2 bases for V and 2 bases for J; bases not matched to a gene: 10. This CDR3 spans 17 amino acids. Looked up from germline, CDR1 is SEHNR and CDR2 is FQNEAQ (reference sequence). DNA for the CDR3: TGTGCCAGCAGCTTACCGGGTGGGGGGGTTAACACAGATACGCAGTATTTT. Its protein is CASSLPGGGVNTDTQYF.

In DNA, the CDR3 is TGTGCCAGCAGCTTGAGAACAGGGGACTACGAGCAGTACTTC. Protein sequence: CASSLRTGDYEQYF. The gene calls are TRBV5-6 and TRBJ2-7; 7 bases agree with TRBD1. This CDR3 comprises 14 residues. CDR1 and CDR2 (germline): SGHDT, YYEEEE. V shed 1 base, J shed 3 bases, and the junction held 4 bases outside the gene matches.

V usage is TRBV6-2 or TRBV6-3 and J usage is TRBJ2-1, with D unclear. V was cut by 2 bases and J by 3 bases, with 11 bases left in between. The CDR3 is 15 residues long. CDR1 MNHEY and CDR2 SVGEGT come from the germline V gene. DNA of the CDR3: TGTGCCAGCAGTTACCGTAGGCGGAACTACAATGAGCAGTTCTTC. Its protein is CASSYRRRNYNEQFF.

This clone has a single count. For the CDR3, the DNA is TGTGCCAGTACGCGACAGGGAGACACCGGGGAGCTGTTTTTT. It yields the protein CASTRQGDTGELFF. This rearrangement joins TRBV19 to TRBJ2-2; 7 bases align to TRBD1. Trimming at V came to 7 bases and at J to 3 bases, leaving 5 bases not matched to a gene. The V gene's germline CDR1 is LNHDA and CDR2 SQIVND (reference sequence). The CDR3 runs 14 residues.

V is TRBV29-1 and J is TRBJ1-2; a possible D gene is TRBD1 (6 bases). The CDR3 has 15 amino acids. CDR1 is SQVTM and CDR2 is ANQGSEA in the germline V gene. Between the trimmed V and J ends, which lost 5 bases and 4 bases, there was a span of 20 bases. Here the CDR3 DNA reads TGCAGCGTTCCGCCCGGCGGGGGCGGCATCTATGGCTACACCTTC. Its translation is CSVPPGGGGIYGYTF.

The chain links TRBV7-9 to TRBJ1-1; D call uncertain. Germline V gene lookup returns CDR1 SEHNR and CDR2 FQNEAQ (reference sequence). V was trimmed by 8 bases and J by 6 bases, leaving 10 bases between them. The CDR3 consists of 11 residues. The CDR3 is CASGLMAEAFF. CDR3 sequence (DNA): TGTGCCAGCGGCCTGATGGCTGAAGCTTTCTTT.

This chain uses TRBV7-9 with TRBJ2-2; TRBD1 matches 7 bases. V shed 1 base and J 4 bases; nucleotides not matched to a gene: 0. This CDR3 is built from 14 residues. Germline V lookup: CDR1 SEHNR, CDR2 FQNEAQ (reference sequence). In DNA, the CDR3 is TGTGCCAGCAGCTTAGGGACAGGCACCGGGGAGCTGTTTTTT. Amino acid sequence: CASSLGTGTGELFF.

The chain employs TRBV19 and TRBJ2-1; 8 bases line up with TRBD2. The CDR3 is 17 amino acids. V lost 5 bases, J lost 0 bases, and 9 bases stayed unmatched. The germline V gene has CDR1 LNHDA and CDR2 SQIVND (reference sequence). The CDR3 sequence: CASSSGLAVSSYNEQFF. CDR3 nucleotides: TGTGCCAGTAGTTCAGGACTAGCTGTGAGCTCCTACAATGAGCAGTTCTTC.